Shown below are 23 T cell receptor beta chains from a single sample sequenced in a study of cytomegalovirus exposure and HLA in healthy donors. Researchers ran the PCR with 60 Vbeta and 13 Jbeta primers. The assay was immunoSEQ multiplex PCR, and TCRdb's table has in-frame clones only and misses some. In all, the sample yields 55,000 to 85,000 clones. Sequencing input: PBMCs. The source of these receptors is a female donor in good health and CMV-seropositive.

This chain uses TRBV7-9 with TRBJ2-2; weak D call: TRBD2 (5 bases). Between the trimmed V and J ends, which lost 3 bases and 4 bases, there was a span of 15 bases. The length of the CDR3 is 16 residues. Germline-derived CDR1 and CDR2 are SEHNR and FQNEAQ (reference sequence). DNA for the CDR3: TGTGCCAGCAGCTTTTTAGGGAGAGCCGGCACCGGGGAGCTGTTTTTT. Translated, it gives CASSFLGRAGTGELFF. Full variable domain (remainder filled in from reference TRBV7-9 and TRBJ2-2): DTGVSQNPRHKITKRGQNVTFRCDPISEHNRLYWYRQTLGQGPEFLTYFQNEAQLEKSRLLSDRFSAERPKGSFSTLEIQRTEQGDSAMYLCASSFLGRAGTGELFFGEGSRLTVL.

The chain employs TRBV7-2 and TRBJ2-1, with TRBD2 matching over 11 bases. The CDR3 is 17 residues long. CDR1 is SGHTA and CDR2 is FQGNSA in the germline V gene. J was trimmed by 8 bases and V by 3 bases; bases with no gene match: 12. CDR3 region: CASSFLWGSGRAHEQFF. The CDR3 DNA follows: TGTGCCAGCAGCTTCCTTTGGGGTAGCGGGAGGGCCCATGAGCAGTTCTTC.

This chain joins TRBV11-3 and TRBJ2-3; 7 bases are a match to TRBD2. This CDR3 comprises 16 residues. J gave up 1 base and V 5 bases, and 9 bases lay outside the gene matches. Germline CDR1 SGHNT, CDR2 YENEEA. The CDR3 DNA sequence: TGTGCCAGCAGCCGAGGGGCGGGAGACGGCACAGATACGCAGTATTTT. This encodes CASSRGAGDGTDTQYF.

The V call is TRBV29-1, the J call TRBJ2-6, with 12 nucleotides matching TRBD1. With V trimmed by 6 bases and J by 0 bases, 12 bases remained unmatched. The CDR3 is made up of 19 amino acids. Germline CDR1 SQVTM, CDR2 ANQGSEA. DNA for the CDR3: TGCAGCGTATCCGGGACAGGGGGCTGGATCCTCTCTGGGGCCAACGTCCTGACTTTC. Its protein product is CSVSGTGGWILSGANVLTF.

The V and J genes are TRBV9 and TRBJ1-6; D is perhaps TRBD1 (5 bases). V lost 0 bases, J lost 7 bases, and 8 bases lay in between. The CDR3 sequence is 14 residues long. The germline gives CDR1 SGDLS, CDR2 YYNGEE. The CDR3 DNA sequence: TGTGCCAGCAGCGTAGCTGGGGCGAATTCACCCCTCCACTTT. This sequence encodes CASSVAGANSPLHF.

This chain connects TRBV4-3 to TRBJ1-5, with a weak D call TRBD1 (5 bases). This CDR3 contains 15 residues. Germline loops: CDR1 LGHNA, CDR2 YSLEER. Trimming cost V 2 bases and J 4 bases, with 12 bases left between them. CDR3 region: CASSQLQVWNQPQHF. The CDR3 coding sequence is TGCGCCAGCAGCCAATTACAGGTTTGGAATCAGCCCCAGCATTTT.

The chain uses TRBV6-6 and TRBJ1-5; D is perhaps TRBD1 (5 bases). The germline V gene encodes CDR1 MNHNY and CDR2 SVGAGI (reference sequence). Trimming stripped 5 bases from V and 1 base from J, with 15 bases between. CDR3 length equals 16 residues. The CDR3, as DNA: TGTGCCAGCAGTCCTACGGGGGACGTCAGCAATCAGCCCCAGCATTTT. Its protein product is CASSPTGDVSNQPQHF.

The chain has TRBV6-1 and TRBJ2-2; TRBD1 aligns across 9 bases. The CDR3 contains 15 residues. From germline, CDR1 is MNHNS and CDR2 SASEGT. V lost 0 bases and J lost 7; bases outside the gene matches: 3. In nucleotides, the CDR3 is TGTGCCAGCAGTGAAGCCACGGGACAGGGCGGGGAGCTGTTTTTT. Translation gives CASSEATGQGGELFF.

The chain joins TRBV9 to TRBJ2-7; TRBD2 matches 15 bases. The CDR3 loop spans 15 amino acids. Germline CDR1 is SGDLS and CDR2 is YYNGEE. Trimming took 3 bases from V and 7 from J; bases not matched to a gene: 5. The CDR3 DNA is TGTGCCAGCAGCGGAGGACTAGCGGGGGGGGATGAGCAGTACTTC. Encoded protein: CASSGGLAGGDEQYF.

The chain uses TRBV28 and TRBJ1-4; no clear D gene. Trimming removed 3 bases from V and 1 base from J, with 6 bases in between. Germline V gene data show CDR1 as MDHEN and CDR2 as SYDVKM. The CDR3 is made up of 14 amino acids. The CDR3 protein is CASSLPGTNEKLFF. CDR3 nucleotides: TGTGCCAGCAGTTTGCCAGGAACTAATGAAAAACTGTTTTTT.

This chain connects TRBV5-4 to TRBJ2-2, with a tentative D call TRBD1 (6 bases). CDR1 is SGHNT and CDR2 is YYREEE in the germline V gene (reference sequence). V lost 7 bases, J lost 0 bases, and 13 bases lay in between. There are 15 residues in the CDR3. The CDR3 loop reads CASAKGQSNTGELFF. CDR3 nucleotide sequence: TGTGCCAGCGCCAAAGGACAGTCGAACACCGGGGAGCTGTTTTTT.

The chain links TRBV28 to TRBJ2-1; 9 bases map to TRBD2. The CDR3 totals 16 residues. The germline CDR1 and CDR2 sequences are MDHEN and SYDVKM. The J segment lost 4 bases and the V segment lost 5 bases, leaving 9 bases of the junction unmatched. In DNA form, the CDR3 reads TGTGCCAGCAGTCCTATGAGAACTAGCGGGTACAATGAGCAGTTCTTC. It translates to CASSPMRTSGYNEQFF.

The V gene is TRBV7-2, the J gene TRBJ2-5; TRBD1 agrees at 8 bases. CDR1 is SGHTA and CDR2 is FQGNSA in the germline V gene. V lost 5 bases to trimming and J lost 5 bases; unmatched junction nucleotides: 7. CDR3 length equals 14 residues. CDR3 coding DNA: TGTGCCAGCAGCCCCCGCAGGGGGCGGGAGACCCAGTACTTC. The encoded protein is CASSPRRGRETQYF. Full variable domain (missing parts from reference TRBV7-2 and TRBJ2-5): GAGVSQSPSNKVTEKGKDVELRCDPISGHTALYWYRQSLGQGLEFLIYFQGNSAPDKSGLPSDRFSAERTGGSVSTLTIQRTQQEDSAVYLCASSPRRGRETQYFGPGTRLLVL.

The chain joins TRBV5-3 to TRBJ1-4; D gene unclear. TRBV5-3 is placed among ORFs of uncertain function. Trimming removed 4 bases at V and 7 bases at J, with 14 bases between. This CDR3 is 14 amino acids long. This CDR3 is CARSLRGLAEKLFF. The DNA of the CDR3 is TGTGCCAGAAGCCTCCGAGGCCTTGCTGAAAAACTGTTTTTT.

V usage is TRBV27 and J usage is TRBJ2-7, with TRBD2 matching 12 bases. CDR1 is MNHEY and CDR2 is SMNVEV in the germline V gene (reference sequence). V shed 5 bases and J 6 bases; nucleotides not matched to a gene: 14. The CDR3 spans 17 residues. The CDR3 nucleotides are TGTGCCAGCAGTGCCTACGGTTCTAGCGGGGGGGCCCGCGAGCAGTACTTC. The encoded protein is CASSAYGSSGGAREQYF.

This rearrangement joins TRBV5-1 to TRBJ2-5; 10 nucleotides match TRBD2. The CDR3 loop spans 16 amino acids. V was clipped by 4 bases and J by 2 bases; unmatched bases: 8. Germline values: CDR1 SGHRS, CDR2 YFSETQ. Written as DNA, the CDR3 is TGCGCCAGCAGCGCTGGGACTAGCGCAAATCAAGAGACCCAGTACTTC. It is translated as CASSAGTSANQETQYF.

The chain couples TRBV5-4 to TRBJ2-4; D gene unclear. Per germline, CDR1 SGHNT and CDR2 YYREEE (reference sequence). Trimming removed 4 bases at V and 9 bases at J, with 20 bases between. There are 15 residues in the CDR3. CDR3 protein: CASSAFGDPPGIQYF. CDR3 DNA: TGTGCCAGCAGCGCCTTTGGCGACCCTCCGGGCATTCAGTACTTC.

V gene TRBV2 combines with J gene TRBJ2-7, with 7 bases lining up with TRBD1. CDR1 and CDR2 (germline): SNHLY, FYNNEI. The CDR3 has 14 residues. V gave up 9 bases and J gave up 0 bases; unmatched junction bases: 8. DNA of the CDR3: TGTGCCAGTGGGAAAGGGGGCGCCTCCTACGAGCAGTACTTC. It yields the protein CASGKGGASYEQYF.

V usage is TRBV10-2 and J usage is TRBJ2-5; 7 positions agree with TRBD1. The germline gives CDR1 WSHSY, CDR2 SAAADI. This CDR3 comprises 15 residues. V gave up 2 bases and J gave up 5 bases; unmatched junction bases: 8. The CDR3 DNA reads TGCGCCAGCAGTGAGCCCAGACAGGGAAGCGAGACCCAGTACTTC. Residues: CASSEPRQGSETQYF.

V and J are TRBV4-2 and TRBJ2-7; D remains unclear. V gave up 2 bases and J gave up 0 bases, with 8 bases separating them. Germline CDR1 LGHNA, CDR2 YNFKEQ. The CDR3 covers 14 residues. In nucleotides, the CDR3 is TGTGCCAGCAGCCAACAAAGGAGCTCCTACGAGCAGTACTTC. Protein sequence: CASSQQRSSYEQYF.

A remark on this clone: One end of the junction varies from germline; a read error may be responsible. The rearrangement joins TRBV7-8 to TRBJ1-4; D is unclear. CDR3 length: 12 amino acids. Looked up from germline, CDR1 is SGHVS and CDR2 is FQNEAQ. For the CDR3, the DNA is TGTGCCAGCAGCTTAGAGGTGCAGGTCATCCCTTTT. The encoded protein is CASSLEVQVIPF. Based on the CDR3 plus reference TRBV7-8 and TRBJ1-4, the full variable domain is GAGVSQSPRYKVAKRGQDVALRCDPISGHVSLFWYQQALGQGPEFLTYFQNEAQLDKSGLPSDRFFAERPEGSVSTLKIQRTQQEDSAVYLCASSLEVQVIPFGSGTQLSVL.

The chain has TRBV28 and TRBJ2-7; no clear D gene. The germline CDR1 and CDR2 sequences are MDHEN and SYDVKM. The CDR3 extends over 14 amino acids. Between the trimmed V and J ends, which lost 3 bases and 2 bases, there was a span of 11 bases. The CDR3 DNA sequence: TGTGCCAGCAGTTTCGCACAGCCAACCTACGAGCAGTACTTC. Its protein product is CASSFAQPTYEQYF.

Details on this clone: The identical CDR3 is also encoded by other nucleotide sequences in the sample. This chain connects TRBV19 to TRBJ1-4, with D possibly matching TRBD1 (5 bases). V was clipped by 3 bases and J by 7 bases, with 12 bases between them. This CDR3 has 14 amino acids. Germline CDR1 is LNHDA and CDR2 is SQIVND (reference sequence). Here the CDR3 reads CASSMGQGGEKLFF. Written as DNA, the CDR3 is TGTGCCAGTAGTATGGGGCAGGGAGGTGAAAAACTGTTTTTT. The variable domain in full, completed from reference TRBV19 and TRBJ1-4, reads DGGITQSPKYLFRKEGQNVTLSCEQNLNHDAMYWYRQDPGQGLRLIYYSQIVNDFQKGDIAEGYSVSREKKESFPLTVTSAQKNPTAFYLCASSMGQGGEKLFFGSGTQLSVL.